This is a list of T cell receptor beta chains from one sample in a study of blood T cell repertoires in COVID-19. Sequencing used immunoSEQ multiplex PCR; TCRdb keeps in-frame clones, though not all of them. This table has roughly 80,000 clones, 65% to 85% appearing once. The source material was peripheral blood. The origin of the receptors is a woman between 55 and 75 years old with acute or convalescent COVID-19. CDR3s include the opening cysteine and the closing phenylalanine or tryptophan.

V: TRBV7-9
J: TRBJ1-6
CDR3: CASSPMADYNSPLHF

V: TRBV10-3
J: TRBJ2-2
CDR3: CANKRLAGGPGELFF

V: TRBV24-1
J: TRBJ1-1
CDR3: CATRKSGTGMNTEAFF

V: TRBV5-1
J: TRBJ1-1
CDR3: CASSLGALNTEAFF

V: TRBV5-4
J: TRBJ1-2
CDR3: CASSLVGQGYGYTF

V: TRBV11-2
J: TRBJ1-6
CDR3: CASSRRGTGGSPLHF

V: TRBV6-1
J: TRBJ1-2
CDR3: CASSERTGSYGYTF

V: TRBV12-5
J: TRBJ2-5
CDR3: CASRGQETQYF

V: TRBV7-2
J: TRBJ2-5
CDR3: CASSPGSIQETQYF

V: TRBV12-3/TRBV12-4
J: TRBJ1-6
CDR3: CASLPRYNSPLHF

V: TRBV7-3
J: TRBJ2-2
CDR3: CASSFQPPTGVSGELFF

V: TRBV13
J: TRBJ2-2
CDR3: CASMDRGLLVTGELFF

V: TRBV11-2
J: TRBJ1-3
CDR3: CASSLAGSGNTIYF

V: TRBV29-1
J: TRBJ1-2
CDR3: CSVARGQGAITF

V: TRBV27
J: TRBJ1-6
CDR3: CASNLKGGDNSPLHF

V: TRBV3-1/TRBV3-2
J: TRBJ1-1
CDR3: CASSHNTAFMNTEAFF

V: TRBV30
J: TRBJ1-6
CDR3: CAWSGTGGKLNSPLHF

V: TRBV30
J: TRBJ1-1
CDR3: CAWMGGSQDRAMNTEAFF

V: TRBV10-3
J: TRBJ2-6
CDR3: CAISESPAGGGAGANVLTF

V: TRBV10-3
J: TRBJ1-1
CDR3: CAISETGMGTEAFF

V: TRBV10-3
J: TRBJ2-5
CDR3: CAISGTDQETQYF

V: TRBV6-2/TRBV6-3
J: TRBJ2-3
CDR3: CASSYSGSPTQYF

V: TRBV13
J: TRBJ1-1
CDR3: CASSLKSLSPNTEAFF

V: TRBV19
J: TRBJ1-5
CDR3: CASSGPTGGVGQPQHF

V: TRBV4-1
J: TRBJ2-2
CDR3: CASSQSGTQTGELFF

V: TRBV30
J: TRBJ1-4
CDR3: CAWSTTANEKLFF